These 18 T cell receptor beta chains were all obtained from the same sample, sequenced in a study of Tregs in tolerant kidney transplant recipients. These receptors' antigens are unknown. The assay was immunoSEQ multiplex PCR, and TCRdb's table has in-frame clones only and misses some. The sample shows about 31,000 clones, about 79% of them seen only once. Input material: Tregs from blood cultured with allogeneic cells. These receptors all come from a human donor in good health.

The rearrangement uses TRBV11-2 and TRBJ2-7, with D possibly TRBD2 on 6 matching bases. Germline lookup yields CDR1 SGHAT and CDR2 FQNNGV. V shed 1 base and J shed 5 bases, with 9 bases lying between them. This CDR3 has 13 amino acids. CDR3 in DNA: TGTGCCAGCAGCTTAGGACTAGAAGACGAGCAGTACTTC. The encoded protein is CASSLGLEDEQYF.

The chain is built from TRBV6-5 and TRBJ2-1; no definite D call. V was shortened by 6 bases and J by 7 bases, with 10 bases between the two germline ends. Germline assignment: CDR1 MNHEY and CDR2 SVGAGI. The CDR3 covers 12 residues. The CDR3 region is CASRPWGNEQFF. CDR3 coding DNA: TGTGCCAGCAGGCCCTGGGGTAATGAGCAGTTCTTC.

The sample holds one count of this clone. The CDR3 nucleotides are TGTGCCAGCAGCGGTGACGCAATGGGGGCTTCACCCCTCCACTTT. Its translation is CASSGDAMGASPLHF. The V gene is TRBV9, the J gene TRBJ1-6, with D possibly matching TRBD1 (6 bases). This CDR3 has 15 amino acids. Trimming removed 3 bases from V and 9 bases from J, with 16 bases in between. From germline, CDR1 is SGDLS and CDR2 YYNGEE.

CDR3 in DNA: TGTGCCAGCAGTCCACCGAACACTGAAGCTTTCTTT. This sequence encodes CASSPPNTEAFF. This chain joins TRBV6-6 and TRBJ1-1, with no clear D. The CDR3 sequence is 12 residues long. Trimming took off 5 bases at V and 1 base at J, with 5 bases between the two ends. Per the germline V gene, CDR1 is MNHNY and CDR2 is SVGAGI (reference sequence).

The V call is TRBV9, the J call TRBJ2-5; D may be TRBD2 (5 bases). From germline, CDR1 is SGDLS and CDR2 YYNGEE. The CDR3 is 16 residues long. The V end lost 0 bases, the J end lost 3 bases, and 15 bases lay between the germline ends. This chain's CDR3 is CASSVGKRLDEETQYF. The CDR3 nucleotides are TGTGCCAGCAGCGTAGGAAAGCGGCTAGACGAAGAGACCCAGTACTTC.

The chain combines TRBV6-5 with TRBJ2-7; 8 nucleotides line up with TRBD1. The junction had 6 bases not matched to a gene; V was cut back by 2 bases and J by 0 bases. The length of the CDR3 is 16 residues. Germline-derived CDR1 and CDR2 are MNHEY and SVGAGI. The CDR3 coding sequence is TGTGCCAGCAGTTACATGGGACAGGTCCACTCCTACGAGCAGTACTTC. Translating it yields CASSYMGQVHSYEQYF.

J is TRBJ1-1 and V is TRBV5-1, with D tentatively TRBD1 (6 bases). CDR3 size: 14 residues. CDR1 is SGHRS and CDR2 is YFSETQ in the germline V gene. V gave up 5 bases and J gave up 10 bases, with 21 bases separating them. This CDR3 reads CASSPSTGGDGAFF. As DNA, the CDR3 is TGCGCCAGCAGTCCCTCGACAGGTGGGGACGGAGCTTTCTTT.

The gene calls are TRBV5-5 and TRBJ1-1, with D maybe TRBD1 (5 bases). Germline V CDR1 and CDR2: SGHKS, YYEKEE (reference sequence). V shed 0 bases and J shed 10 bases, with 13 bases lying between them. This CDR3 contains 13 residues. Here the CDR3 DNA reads TGTGCCAGCAGCTTGGGACAGACCGGGAGAGCTTTCTTT. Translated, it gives CASSLGQTGRAFF.

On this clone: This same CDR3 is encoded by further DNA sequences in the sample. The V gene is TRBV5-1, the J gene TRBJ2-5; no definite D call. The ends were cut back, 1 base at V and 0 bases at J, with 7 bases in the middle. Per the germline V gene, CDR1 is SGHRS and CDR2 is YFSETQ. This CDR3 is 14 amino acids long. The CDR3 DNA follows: TGCGCCAGCAGCTTGCAGCCCCACCAAGAGACCCAGTACTTC. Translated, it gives CASSLQPHQETQYF.

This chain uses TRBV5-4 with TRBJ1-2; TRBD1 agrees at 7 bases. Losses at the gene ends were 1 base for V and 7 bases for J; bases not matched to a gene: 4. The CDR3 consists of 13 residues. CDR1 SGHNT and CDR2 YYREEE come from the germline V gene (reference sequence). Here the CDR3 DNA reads TGTGCCAGCAGCTTGACAGGGGTCGGTGGCTACACCTTC. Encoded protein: CASSLTGVGGYTF.

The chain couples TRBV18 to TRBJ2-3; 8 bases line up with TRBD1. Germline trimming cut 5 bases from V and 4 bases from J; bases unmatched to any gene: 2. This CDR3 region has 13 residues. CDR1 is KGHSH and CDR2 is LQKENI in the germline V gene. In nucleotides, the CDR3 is TGTGCCAGCTCATCACAGGGGGCAGATACGCAGTATTTT. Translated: CASSSQGADTQYF.

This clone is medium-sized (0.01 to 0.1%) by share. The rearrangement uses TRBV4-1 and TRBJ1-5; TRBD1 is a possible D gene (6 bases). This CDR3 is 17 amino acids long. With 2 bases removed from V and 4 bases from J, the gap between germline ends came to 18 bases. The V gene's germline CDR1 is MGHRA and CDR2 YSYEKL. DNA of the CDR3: TGCGCCAGCAGCCAAACACTCAGGACAGTTTCTAATCAGCCCCAGCATTTT. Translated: CASSQTLRTVSNQPQHF.

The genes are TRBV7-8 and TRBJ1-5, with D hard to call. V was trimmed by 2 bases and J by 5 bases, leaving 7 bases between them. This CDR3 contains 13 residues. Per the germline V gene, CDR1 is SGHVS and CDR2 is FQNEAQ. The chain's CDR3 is CASSLTRDQPQHF. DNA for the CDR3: TGTGCCAGCAGCTTAACGCGAGATCAGCCCCAGCATTTT.

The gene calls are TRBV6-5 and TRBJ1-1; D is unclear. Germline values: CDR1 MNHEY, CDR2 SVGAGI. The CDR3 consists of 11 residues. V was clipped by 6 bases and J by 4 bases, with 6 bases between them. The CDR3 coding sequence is TGTGCCAGCAGACGAAGCACTGAAGCTTTCTTT. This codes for CASRRSTEAFF.

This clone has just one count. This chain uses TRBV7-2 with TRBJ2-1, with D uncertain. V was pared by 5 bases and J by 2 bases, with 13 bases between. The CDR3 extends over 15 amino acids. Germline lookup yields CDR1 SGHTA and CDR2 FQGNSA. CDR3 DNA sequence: TGTGCCAGCAGCCCCCCCGGCGGTGCCTACAATGAGCAGTTCTTC. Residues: CASSPPGGAYNEQFF.

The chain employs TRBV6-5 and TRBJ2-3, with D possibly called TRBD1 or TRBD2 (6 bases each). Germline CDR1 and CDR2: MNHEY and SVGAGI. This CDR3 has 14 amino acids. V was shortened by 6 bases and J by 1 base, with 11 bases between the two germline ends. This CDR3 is CASRGGPGTDTQYF. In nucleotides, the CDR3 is TGTGCCAGCAGAGGGGGGCCGGGCACAGATACGCAGTATTTT.

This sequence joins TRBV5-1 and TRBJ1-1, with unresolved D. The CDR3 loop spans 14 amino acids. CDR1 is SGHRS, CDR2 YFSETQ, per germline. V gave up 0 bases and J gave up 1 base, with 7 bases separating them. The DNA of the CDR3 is TGCGCCAGCAGCTTGGCGGGTGGGAACACTGAAGCTTTCTTT. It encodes CASSLAGGNTEAFF.

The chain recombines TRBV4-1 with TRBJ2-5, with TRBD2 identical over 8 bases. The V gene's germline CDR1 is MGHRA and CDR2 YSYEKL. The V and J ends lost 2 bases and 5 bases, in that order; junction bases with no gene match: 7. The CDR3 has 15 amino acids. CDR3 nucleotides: TGCGCCAGCAGCCAACCAAGCGGGGGCGGGGAGACCCAGTACTTC. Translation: CASSQPSGGGETQYF.